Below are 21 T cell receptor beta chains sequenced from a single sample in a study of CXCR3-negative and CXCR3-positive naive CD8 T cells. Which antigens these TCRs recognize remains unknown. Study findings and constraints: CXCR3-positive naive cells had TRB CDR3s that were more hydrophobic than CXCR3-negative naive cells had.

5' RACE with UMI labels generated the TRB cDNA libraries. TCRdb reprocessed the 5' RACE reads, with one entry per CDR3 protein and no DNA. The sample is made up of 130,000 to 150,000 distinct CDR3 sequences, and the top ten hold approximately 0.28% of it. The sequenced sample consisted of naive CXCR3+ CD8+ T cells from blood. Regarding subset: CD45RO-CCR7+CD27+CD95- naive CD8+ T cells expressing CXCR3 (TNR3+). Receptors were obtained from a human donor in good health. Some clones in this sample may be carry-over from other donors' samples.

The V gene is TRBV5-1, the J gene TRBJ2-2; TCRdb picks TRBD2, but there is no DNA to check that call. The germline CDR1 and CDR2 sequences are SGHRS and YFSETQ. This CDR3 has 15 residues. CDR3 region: CASSTREIRTGELFF.

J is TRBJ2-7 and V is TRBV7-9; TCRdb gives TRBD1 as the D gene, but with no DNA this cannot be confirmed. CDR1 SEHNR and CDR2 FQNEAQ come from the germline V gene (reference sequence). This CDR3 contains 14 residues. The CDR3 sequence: CASSLLDRGHEQYF. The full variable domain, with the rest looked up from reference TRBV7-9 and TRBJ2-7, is DTGVSQNPRHKITKRGQNVTFRCDPISEHNRLYWYRQTLGQGPEFLTYFQNEAQLEKSRLLSDRFSAERPKGSFSTLEIQRTEQGDSAMYLCASSLLDRGHEQYFGPGTRLTVT.

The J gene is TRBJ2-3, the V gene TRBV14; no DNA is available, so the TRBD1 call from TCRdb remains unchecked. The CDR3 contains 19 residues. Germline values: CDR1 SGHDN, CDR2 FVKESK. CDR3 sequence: CASSPRDRARRGGPDTQYF. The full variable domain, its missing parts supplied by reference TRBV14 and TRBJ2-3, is EAGVTQFPSHSVIEKGQTVTLRCDPISGHDNLYWYRRVMGKEIKFLLHFVKESKQDESGMPNNRFLAERTGGTYSTLKVQPAELEDSGVYFCASSPRDRARRGGPDTQYFGPGTRLTVL.

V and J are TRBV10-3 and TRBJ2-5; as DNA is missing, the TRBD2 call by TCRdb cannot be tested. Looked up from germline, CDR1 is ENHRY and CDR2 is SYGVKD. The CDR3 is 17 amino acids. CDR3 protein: CAISVGGVAGGRETQYF.

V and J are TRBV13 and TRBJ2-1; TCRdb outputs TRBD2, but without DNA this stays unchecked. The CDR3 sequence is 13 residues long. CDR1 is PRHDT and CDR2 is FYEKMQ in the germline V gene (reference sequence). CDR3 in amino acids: CASSTDQHNEQFF.

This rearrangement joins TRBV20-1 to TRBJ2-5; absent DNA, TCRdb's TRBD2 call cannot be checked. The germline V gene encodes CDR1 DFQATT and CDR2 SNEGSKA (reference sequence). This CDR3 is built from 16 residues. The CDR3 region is CSAPRDLRGPWETQYF.

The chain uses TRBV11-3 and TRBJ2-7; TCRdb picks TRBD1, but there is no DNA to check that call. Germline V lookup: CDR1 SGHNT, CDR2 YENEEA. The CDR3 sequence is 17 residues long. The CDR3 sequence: CASSSQIFRGQTDEQYF.

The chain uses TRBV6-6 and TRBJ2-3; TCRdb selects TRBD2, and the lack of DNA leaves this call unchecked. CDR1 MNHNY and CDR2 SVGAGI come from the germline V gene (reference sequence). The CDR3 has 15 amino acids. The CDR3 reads CASSPILAGGDTQYF.

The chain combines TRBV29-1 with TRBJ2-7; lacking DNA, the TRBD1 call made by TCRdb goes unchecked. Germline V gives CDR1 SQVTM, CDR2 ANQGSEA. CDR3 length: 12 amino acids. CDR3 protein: CSVGAGGGEQYF.

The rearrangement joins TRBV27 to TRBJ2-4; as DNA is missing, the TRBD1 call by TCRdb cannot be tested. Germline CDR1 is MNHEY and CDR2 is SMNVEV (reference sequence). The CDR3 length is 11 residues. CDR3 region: CASSFGGSQYF.

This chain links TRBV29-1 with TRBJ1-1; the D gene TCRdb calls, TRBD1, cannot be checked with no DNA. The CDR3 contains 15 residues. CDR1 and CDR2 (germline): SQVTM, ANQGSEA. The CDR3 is CSVEGFRDSNTEAFF.

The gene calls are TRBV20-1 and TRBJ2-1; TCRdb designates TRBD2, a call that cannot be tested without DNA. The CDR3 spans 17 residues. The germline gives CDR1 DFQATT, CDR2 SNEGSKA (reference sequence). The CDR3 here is CSARGLRAGTSYNEQFF.

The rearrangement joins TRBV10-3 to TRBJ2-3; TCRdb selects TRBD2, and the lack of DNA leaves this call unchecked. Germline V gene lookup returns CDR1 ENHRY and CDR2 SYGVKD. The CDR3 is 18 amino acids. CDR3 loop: CAISESRGLAGDTDTQYF.

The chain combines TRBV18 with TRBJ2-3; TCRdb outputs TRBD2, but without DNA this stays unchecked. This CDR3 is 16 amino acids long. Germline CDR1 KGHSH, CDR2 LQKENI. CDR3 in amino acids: CASSPPQAGGTDTQYF.

CDR3 loop: CSARSLAGIRRLDEQFF. The genes are TRBV20-1 and TRBJ2-1. Germline CDR1 DFQATT, CDR2 SNEGSKA (reference sequence). There are 17 residues in the CDR3.

The CDR3 loop reads CASSHTGALEQYF. The chain carries TRBV28 and TRBJ2-7. The CDR3 runs to 13 residues. Germline V lookup: CDR1 MDHEN, CDR2 SYDVKM.

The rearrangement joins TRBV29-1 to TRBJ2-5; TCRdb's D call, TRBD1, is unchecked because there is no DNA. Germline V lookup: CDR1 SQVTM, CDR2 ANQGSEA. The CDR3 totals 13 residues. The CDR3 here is CSVVRDLGETQYF.

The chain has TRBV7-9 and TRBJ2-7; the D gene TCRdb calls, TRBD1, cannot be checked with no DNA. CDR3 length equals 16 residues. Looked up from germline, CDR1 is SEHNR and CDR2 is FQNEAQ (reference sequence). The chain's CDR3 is CASSLHLGGASYEQYF.

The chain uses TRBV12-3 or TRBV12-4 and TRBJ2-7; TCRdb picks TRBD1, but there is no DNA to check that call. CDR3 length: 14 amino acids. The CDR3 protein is CASSSTGPSYEQYF.

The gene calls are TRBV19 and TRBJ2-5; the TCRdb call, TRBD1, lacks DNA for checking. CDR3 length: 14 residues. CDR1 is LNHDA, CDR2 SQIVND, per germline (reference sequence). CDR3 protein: CASSILGREETQYF.

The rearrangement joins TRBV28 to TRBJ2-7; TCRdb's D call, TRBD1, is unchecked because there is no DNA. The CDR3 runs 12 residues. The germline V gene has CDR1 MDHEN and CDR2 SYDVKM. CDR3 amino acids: CASVRGAYEQYF.